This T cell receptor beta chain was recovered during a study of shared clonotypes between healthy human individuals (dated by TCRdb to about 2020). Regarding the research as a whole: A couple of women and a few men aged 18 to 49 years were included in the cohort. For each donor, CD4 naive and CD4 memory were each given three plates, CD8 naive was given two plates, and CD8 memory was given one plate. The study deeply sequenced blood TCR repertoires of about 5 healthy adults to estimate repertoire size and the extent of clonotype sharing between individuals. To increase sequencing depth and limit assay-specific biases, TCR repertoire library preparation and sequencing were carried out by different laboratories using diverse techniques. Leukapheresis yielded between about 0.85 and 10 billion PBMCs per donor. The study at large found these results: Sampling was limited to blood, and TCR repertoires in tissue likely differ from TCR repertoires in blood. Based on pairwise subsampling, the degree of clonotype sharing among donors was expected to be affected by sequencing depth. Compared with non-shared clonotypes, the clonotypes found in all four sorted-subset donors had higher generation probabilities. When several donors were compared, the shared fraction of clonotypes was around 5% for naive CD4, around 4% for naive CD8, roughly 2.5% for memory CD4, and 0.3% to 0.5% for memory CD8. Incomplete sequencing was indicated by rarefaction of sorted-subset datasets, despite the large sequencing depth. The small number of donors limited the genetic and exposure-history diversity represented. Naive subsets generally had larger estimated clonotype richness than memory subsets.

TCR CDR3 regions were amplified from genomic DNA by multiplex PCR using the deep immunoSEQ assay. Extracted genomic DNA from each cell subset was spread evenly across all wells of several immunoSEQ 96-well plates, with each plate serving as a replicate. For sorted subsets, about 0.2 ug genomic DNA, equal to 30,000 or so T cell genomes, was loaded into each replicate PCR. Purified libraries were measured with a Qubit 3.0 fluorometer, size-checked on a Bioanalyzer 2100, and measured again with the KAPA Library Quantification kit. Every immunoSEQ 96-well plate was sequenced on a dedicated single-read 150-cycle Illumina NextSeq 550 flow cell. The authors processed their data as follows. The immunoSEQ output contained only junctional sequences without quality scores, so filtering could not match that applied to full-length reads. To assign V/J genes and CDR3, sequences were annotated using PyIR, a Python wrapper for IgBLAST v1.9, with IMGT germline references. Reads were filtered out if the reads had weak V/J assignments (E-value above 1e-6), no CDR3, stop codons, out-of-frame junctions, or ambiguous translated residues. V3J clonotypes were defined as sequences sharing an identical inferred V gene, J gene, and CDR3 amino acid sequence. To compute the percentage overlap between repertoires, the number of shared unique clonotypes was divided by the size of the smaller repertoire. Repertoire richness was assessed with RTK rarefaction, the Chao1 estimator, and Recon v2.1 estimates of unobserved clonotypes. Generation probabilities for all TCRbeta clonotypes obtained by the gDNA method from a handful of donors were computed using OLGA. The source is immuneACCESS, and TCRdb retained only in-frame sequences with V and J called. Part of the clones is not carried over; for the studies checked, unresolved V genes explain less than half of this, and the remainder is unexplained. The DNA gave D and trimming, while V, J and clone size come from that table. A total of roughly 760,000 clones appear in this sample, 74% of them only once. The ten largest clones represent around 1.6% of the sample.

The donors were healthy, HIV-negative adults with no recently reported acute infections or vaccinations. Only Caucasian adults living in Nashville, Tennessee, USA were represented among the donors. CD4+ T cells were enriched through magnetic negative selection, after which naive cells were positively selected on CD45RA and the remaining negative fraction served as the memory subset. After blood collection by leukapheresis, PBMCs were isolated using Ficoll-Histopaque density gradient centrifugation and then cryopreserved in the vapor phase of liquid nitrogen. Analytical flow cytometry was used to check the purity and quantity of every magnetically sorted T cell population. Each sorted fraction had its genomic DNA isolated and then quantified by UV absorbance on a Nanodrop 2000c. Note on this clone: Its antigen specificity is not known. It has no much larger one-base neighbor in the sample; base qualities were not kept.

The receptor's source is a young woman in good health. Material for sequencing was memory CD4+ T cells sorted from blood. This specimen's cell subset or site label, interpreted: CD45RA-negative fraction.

The bases are TGTGCCAGCATCGTAGACAGGCATGGGAATCAGCCCCAGCATTTT. This gives the protein CASIVDRHGNQPQHF. The receptor chain draws on TRBV28 and TRBJ1-5; the D region possibly corresponds to TRBD1 (6 bases align). Including cysteine and phenylalanine, the CDR3 has 15 amino acids. Only the CDR3 region is kept as DNA, spanning 45 bases read in frame from base 1. Trimming removed 7 bases from V and 4 bases from J, leaving 17 bases between the germline ends. As encoded in the germline V gene, CDR1 is MDHEN while CDR2 is SYDVKM.